This TCR beta chain was sequenced in a study of blood T cell repertoires in COVID-19. Study details: Researchers got acute and convalescent COVID-19 samples from the United States, Italy and Spain. PBMCs, B-cell-depleted T cells, or T cells were the source of the cDNA or gDNA that made up the material.

Original analysis: Estimated nucleated cell counts came from reference gene primer amplification. TCRdb keeps only in-frame clones here, not all; method: immunoSEQ multiplex PCR. V and J calls and clone size follow that table, whereas D and trimming were derived from the DNA. The sample shows about 68,000 clones, 75% to 90% of them seen only once. Trimming at V came to 3 bases and at J to 8 bases, leaving 6 bases not matched to a gene. This CDR3 has 14 residues. Looked up from germline, CDR1 is MNHEY and CDR2 is SMNVEV (reference sequence). The sequenced sample was peripheral blood. The rearrangement joins TRBV27 to TRBJ1-4, with TRBD1 matching 7 bases. The TCR sequence derives from a man aged 50-59 years with acute or convalescent COVID-19. The CDR3 DNA is TGTGCCAGCAGTTTTTCAGGGGGAAACGAAAAACTGTTTTTT. This sequence encodes CASSFSGGNEKLFF. Variable domain in full (rest from reference TRBV27 and TRBJ1-4): EAQVTQNPRYLITVTGKKLTVTCSQNMNHEYMSWYRQDPGLGLRQIYYSMNVEVTDKGDVPEGYKVSRKEKRNFPLILESPSPNQTSLYFCASSFSGGNEKLFFGSGTQLSVL.